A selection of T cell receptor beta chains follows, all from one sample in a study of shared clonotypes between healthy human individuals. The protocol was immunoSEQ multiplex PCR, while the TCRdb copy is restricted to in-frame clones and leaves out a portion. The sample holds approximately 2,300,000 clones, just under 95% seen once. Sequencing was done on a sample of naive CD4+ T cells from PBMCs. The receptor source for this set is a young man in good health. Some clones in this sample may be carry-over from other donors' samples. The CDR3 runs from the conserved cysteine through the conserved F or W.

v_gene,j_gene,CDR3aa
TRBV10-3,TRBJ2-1,CATGGRGLNNEQFF
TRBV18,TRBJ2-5,CASSPDQETQYF
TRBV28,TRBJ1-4,CASSPGQGASEKLFF
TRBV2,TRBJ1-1,CASSARGQGARGTEAFF
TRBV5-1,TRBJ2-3,CASSARGLGTDTQYF
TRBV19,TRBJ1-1,CASSIMALMNTEAFF
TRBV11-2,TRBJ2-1,CASSFHRQINEQFF
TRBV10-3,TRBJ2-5,CAIGEFETQYF
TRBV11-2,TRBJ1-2,CASSQRGLPNYGYTF
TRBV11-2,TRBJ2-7,CASGVDRVGYEQYF
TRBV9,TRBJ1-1,CASSTGGAAEAFF
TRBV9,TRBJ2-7,CASSAGDFHSSYEQYF
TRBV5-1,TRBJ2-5,CASSQGQVYQETQYF
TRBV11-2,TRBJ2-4,CASSPITALNIQYF
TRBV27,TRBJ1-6,CASSLLGARSPLHF
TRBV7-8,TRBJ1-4,CASSLGGPPGEKLFF
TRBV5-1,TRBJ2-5,CASSLGSGQETQYF
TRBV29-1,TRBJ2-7,CSVGAGPYEQYF
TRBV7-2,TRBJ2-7,CASSPGTSGRAAPYEQYF
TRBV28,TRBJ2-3,CASSKRSGWEHTQYF
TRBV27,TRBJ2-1,CASRYDRGSYNEQFF
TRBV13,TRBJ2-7,CASSRLAGSSYEQYF
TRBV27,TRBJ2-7,CASSQGPVYEQYF
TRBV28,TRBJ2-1,CASTLPGDAVDEQFF